One T cell receptor (beta chain) is described in this entry. Its antigen is still unknown. Data came from immunoSEQ multiplex PCR; TCRdb stores just in-frame clones and leaves some out. The table includes about 120,000 clones, about four fifths detected once. The sample is drawn from a study of radiotherapy plus CTLA-4 blockade in lung cancer. Study at large: Of the patients, under 20% showed objective responses and 31% attained disease control.

Trimming removed 6 bases at V and 5 bases at J, with 23 bases between. Looked up from germline, CDR1 is SNHLY and CDR2 is FYNNEI. CDR3 length equals 17 residues. Study-level findings and limits: Blood saw expansion of tumor-derived TCR clones after radiotherapy plus ipilimumab. Strongest reported response predictors: early blood clone changes and post-radiation interferon-beta.

Treatment of patients with chemo-refractory metastatic non-small-cell lung cancer consisted of focal radiation plus CTLA-4 blockade with ipilimumab. The starting material was peripheral blood, obtained from a patient treated with radiotherapy plus ipilimumab. This TCR was recovered from a human donor with non-small cell lung cancer who had a partial response to radiotherapy plus ipilimumab. This chain links TRBV2 with TRBJ2-1, with D possibly TRBD2 on 7 matching bases. In DNA form, the CDR3 reads TGTGCCAGCAGGAAAGCGGCGGGGGCTAAGAGTCACAATGAGCAGTTCTTC. Its translation: CASRKAAGAKSHNEQFF.